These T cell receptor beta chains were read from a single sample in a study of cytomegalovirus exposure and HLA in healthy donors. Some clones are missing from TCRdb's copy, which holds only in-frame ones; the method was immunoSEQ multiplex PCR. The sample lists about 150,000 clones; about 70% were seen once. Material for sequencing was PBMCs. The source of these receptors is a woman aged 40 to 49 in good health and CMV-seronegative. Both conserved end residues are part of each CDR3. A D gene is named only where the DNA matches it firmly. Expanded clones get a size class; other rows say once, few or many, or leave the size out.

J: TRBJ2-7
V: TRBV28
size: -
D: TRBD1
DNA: TGTGCCAGCAGTTTATCCGGGACAGGCAGATCCTACGAGCAGTACTTC
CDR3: CASSLSGTGRSYEQYF

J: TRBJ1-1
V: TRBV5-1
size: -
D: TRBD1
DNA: TGCGCCAGCAGCTGGACAGGGATCCCTGAAGCTTTCTTT
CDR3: CASSWTGIPEAFF

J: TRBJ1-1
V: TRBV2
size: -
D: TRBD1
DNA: TGTGCCAGCAGACAGGGGTTTGTAGCTGAAGCTTTCTTT
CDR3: CASRQGFVAEAFF

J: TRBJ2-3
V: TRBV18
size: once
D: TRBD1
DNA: TGTGCCAGCTCACCGACAGGGTCGACAGATACGCAGTATTTT
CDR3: CASSPTGSTDTQYF

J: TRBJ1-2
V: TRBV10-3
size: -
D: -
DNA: TGTGCCATCAGTGAGTCAAGCGGAACAGGGAGAGGCTACACCTTC
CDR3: CAISESSGTGRGYTF

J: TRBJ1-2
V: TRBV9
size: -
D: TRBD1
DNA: TGTGCCAGCAGCAAGACAGGGCAGGACTATGGCTACACCTTC
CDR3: CASSKTGQDYGYTF

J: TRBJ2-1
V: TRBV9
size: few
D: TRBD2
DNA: TGTGCCAGCAGGGCTAGCGGGGGGAATGAGCAGTTCTTC
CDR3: CASRASGGNEQFF

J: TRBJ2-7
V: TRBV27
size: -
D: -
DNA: TGCGCCAGCAGTTTGGTGGGCCTCTATAGGGGCGAGCAGTACTTC
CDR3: CASSLVGLYRGEQYF

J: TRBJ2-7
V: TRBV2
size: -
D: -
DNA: TGTGCCACCAAACCTCGCCGGGACATGACCTACGAGCAGTACTTC
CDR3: CATKPRRDMTYEQYF

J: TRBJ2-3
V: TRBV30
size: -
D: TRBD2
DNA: TGTGCCTGGAGTAGTAGCGGGGCTATGGGAGATACGCAGTATTTT
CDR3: CAWSSSGAMGDTQYF

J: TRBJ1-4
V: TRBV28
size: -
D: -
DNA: TGTGCCAGCAGTTATGTAGGAGGCCTAGCCCAGGAAAAACTGTTTTTT
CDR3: CASSYVGGLAQEKLFF

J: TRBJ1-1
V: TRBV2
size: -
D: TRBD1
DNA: TGTGCCAGCAGTGAAAACAGGGGAACTGAAGCTTTCTTT
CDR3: CASSENRGTEAFF

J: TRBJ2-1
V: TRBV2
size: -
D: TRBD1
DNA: TGTGCCAGCAGCACCACAGGGGTGTATGCTGAGCAGTTCTTC
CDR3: CASSTTGVYAEQFF

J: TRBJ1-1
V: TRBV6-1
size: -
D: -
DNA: TGTGCCAGCACCGAGAGAGTGAACACTGAAGCTTTCTTT
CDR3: CASTERVNTEAFF

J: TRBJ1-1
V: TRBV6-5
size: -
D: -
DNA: TGTGCCAGCAGATGGGGCATGAACACTGAAGCTTTCTTT
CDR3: CASRWGMNTEAFF

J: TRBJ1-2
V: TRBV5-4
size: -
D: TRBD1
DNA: TGTGCCAGCAGCTTGGGCCGAGACAGGGGGCGAGATGGCTACACCTTC
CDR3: CASSLGRDRGRDGYTF

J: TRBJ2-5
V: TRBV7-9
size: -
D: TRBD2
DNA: TGTTCCAGCAGCTCCGTTCTAGCGGTAGGACAGACCCAGTACTTC
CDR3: CSSSSVLAVGQTQYF

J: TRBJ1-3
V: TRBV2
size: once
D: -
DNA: TGTGCCAGCAGCCGCGCAGGGGCCGGAAACACCATATATTTT
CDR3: CASSRAGAGNTIYF

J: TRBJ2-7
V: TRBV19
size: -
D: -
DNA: TGTGCCAGTAGTGATACAGGGCTCGTCTACGAGCAGTACTTC
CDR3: CASSDTGLVYEQYF

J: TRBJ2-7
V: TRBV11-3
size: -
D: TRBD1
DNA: TGTGCCAGCAGCGGAGGGACAGGGACCGAGCAGTACTTC
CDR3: CASSGGTGTEQYF

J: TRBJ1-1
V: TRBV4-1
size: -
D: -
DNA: TGCGCCAGCAGCCAAGAGGCGTGGGGCAGTACTGAAGCTTTCTTT
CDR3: CASSQEAWGSTEAFF

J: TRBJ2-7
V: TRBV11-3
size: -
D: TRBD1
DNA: TGTGCCAGCAGCCCGAGATCCGGGACAGCCTACGAGCAGTACTTC
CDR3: CASSPRSGTAYEQYF